This T cell receptor beta chain was sequenced during a study of shared clonotypes between healthy human individuals. Study overall: Used for every donor were three CD4 naive, three CD4 memory, two CD8 naive and one CD8 memory plate.

Generated by immunoSEQ multiplex PCR, the TCRdb table keeps only in-frame clones and is missing some. The data hold roughly 700,000 clones, with 74% observed a single time. V gave up 4 bases and J gave up 0 bases; unmatched junction bases: 3. The length of the CDR3 is 16 residues. Germline V gives CDR1 SGDLS, CDR2 YYNGEE. The study enrolled healthy HIV-negative adults without recent acute infections or vaccinations as donors. Negatively enriched CD4+ T cells were divided by CD45RA into naive and memory. This chain links TRBV9 with TRBJ2-1; 11 nucleotides line up with TRBD2. Sequencing was carried out using memory CD4+ T cells sorted from blood. Subset described: CD45RA-negative fraction. The receptor's source is a woman aged 25 to 39 in good health. For the CDR3, the DNA is TGTGCCAGCAGCCTCCTAGCGGGGGGCTCCTACAATGAGCAGTTCTTC. This sequence encodes CASSLLAGGSYNEQFF.